Sequencing of this TCR beta chain was carried out in a study of blood T cell repertoires in COVID-19. Study-level information: From T cells, B-cell-depleted T cells, or PBMCs came the material, which was cDNA or gDNA.

Profiling relied on immunoSEQ multiplex PCR, and the TCRdb table lists in-frame clones only, not all of them. This sample has 25,000 to 30,000 clones, with approximately 71% found just once. The material sequenced was peripheral blood. The receptor's source is a human donor in a cohort sampled during active COVID-19.

The CDR3: CASSIRGETQYF. The CDR3 nucleotides are TGTGCCAGCAGCATCCGCGGTGAGACCCAGTACTTC. The V call is TRBV5-4, the J call TRBJ2-5; D ambiguous. The CDR3 totals 12 residues. Trimming cost V 4 bases and J 5 bases, with 9 bases left between them. Per the germline V gene, CDR1 is SGHNT and CDR2 is YYREEE (reference sequence).